Detailed here is one T cell receptor (beta chain). TCRdb independently ran MiXCR on the 5' RACE reads; one entry per CDR3 protein. The sample carries hundreds of thousands of distinct CDR3 sequences, approximately 18% recorded once. This CDR3 contains 15 residues. V was shortened by 2 bases and J by 9 bases, with 17 bases between the two germline ends. In germline, CDR1 is MNHEY, CDR2 SVGEGT. The sample comes from a study of T-cell memory formation after mild COVID-19. The clonotype comes from a man aged 18 to 30 who had mild COVID-19 (a few samples of this study predate the infection). Cell type and time point are not known. This chain joins TRBV6-2 or TRBV6-3 and TRBJ2-1; D possibly corresponds to TRBD1 (6 bases). Sequenced: PBMCs or a T cell subset sorted from them (not recorded which). CDR3 residues: CASSYSSQGVGEQFF. CDR3 coding DNA: TGTGCCAGCAGTTACAGTTCACAGGGAGTCGGTGAGCAGTTCTTC.